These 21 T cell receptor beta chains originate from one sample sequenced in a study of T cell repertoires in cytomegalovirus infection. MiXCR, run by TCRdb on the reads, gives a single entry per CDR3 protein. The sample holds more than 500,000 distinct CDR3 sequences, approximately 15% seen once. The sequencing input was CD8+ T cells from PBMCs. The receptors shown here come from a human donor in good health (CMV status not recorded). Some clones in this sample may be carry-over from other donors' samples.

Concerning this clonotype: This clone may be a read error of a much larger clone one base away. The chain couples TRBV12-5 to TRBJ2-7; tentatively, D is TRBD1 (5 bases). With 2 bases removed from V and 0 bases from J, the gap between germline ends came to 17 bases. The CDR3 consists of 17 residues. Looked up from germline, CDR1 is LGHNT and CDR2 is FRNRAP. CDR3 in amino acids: CASGLIVRTSSSYEQYF. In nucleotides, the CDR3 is TGTGCTAGTGGTTTGATCGTTAGGACATCTAGCTCCTACGAGCAGTACTTC. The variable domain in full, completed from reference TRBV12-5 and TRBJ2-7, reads DARVTQTPRHKVTEMGQEVTMRCQPILGHNTVFWYRQTMMQGLELLAYFRNRAPLDDSGMPKDRFSAEMPDATLATLKIQPSEPRDSAVYFCASGLIVRTSSSYEQYFGPGTRLTVT.

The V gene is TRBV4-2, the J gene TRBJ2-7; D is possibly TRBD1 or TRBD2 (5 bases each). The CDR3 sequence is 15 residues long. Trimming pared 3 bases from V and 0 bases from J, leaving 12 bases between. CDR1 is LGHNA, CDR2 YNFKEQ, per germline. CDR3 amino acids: CASSQGVGTSYEQYF. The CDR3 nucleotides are TGTGCCAGCAGCCAGGGTGTCGGGACCTCCTACGAGCAGTACTTC.

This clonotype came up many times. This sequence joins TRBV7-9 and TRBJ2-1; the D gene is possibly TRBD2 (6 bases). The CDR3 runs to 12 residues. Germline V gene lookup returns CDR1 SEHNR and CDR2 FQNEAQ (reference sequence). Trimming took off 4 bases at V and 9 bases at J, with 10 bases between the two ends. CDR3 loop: CASSYEGGEQFF. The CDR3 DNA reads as TGTGCCAGCAGCTATGAGGGAGGTGAGCAGTTCTTC.

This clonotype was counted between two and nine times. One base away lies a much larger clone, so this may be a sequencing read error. The CDR3 region is CVSSPSGTLNTEAFF. The CDR3 nucleotides are TGTGTCAGCAGCCCGAGTGGGACATTGAACACTGAAGCTTTCTTT. The V gene is TRBV7-6, the J gene TRBJ1-1; D may be TRBD1 (6 bases). The CDR3 has 15 amino acids. Looked up from germline, CDR1 is SGHVS and CDR2 is FNYEAQ.

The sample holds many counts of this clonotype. CDR3 nucleotide sequence: TGTGCCAGCAGTGAATGGGACAGAAGCACAGATACGCAGTATTTT. The encoded protein is CASSEWDRSTDTQYF. This chain connects TRBV6-1 to TRBJ2-3; TRBD1 matches 7 bases. The CDR3 runs to 15 residues. Trimming took 2 bases from V and 0 from J; bases not matched to a gene: 2. CDR1 MNHNS and CDR2 SASEGT come from the germline V gene.

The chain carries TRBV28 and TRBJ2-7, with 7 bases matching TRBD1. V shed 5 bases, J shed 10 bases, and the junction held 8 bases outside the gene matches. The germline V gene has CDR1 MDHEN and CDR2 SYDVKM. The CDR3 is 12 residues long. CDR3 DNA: TGTGCCAGCAGTGGACAGGCCTACGTTCAGTACTTC. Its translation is CASSGQAYVQYF.

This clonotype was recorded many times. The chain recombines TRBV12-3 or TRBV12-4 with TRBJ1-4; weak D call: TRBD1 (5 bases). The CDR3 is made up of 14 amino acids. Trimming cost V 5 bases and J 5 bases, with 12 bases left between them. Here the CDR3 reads CASSENGGNEKLFF. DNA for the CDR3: TGTGCCAGCAGTGAGAACGGGGGAAATGAAAAACTGTTTTTT.

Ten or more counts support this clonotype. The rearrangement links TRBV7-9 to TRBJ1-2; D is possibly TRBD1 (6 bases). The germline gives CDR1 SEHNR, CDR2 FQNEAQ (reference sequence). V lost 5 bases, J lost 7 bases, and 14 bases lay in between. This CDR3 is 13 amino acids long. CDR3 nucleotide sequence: TGTGCCAGCAGCGTGGACAGTAGTCGTGGCTACACCTTC. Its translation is CASSVDSSRGYTF.

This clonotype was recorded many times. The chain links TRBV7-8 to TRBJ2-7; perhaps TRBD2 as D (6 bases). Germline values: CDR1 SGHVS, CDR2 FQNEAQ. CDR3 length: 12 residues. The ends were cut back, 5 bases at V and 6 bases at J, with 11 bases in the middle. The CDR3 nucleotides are TGTGCCAGCAGCCCGGGACTGCTCGAGCAGTACTTC. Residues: CASSPGLLEQYF.

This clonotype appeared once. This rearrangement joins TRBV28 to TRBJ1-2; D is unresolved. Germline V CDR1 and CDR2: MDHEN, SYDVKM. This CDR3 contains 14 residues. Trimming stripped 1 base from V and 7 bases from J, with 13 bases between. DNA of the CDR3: TGTGCCAGCAGTTTATTACCCCGGTTCTGTGGCTACACCTTC. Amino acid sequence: CASSLLPRFCGYTF.

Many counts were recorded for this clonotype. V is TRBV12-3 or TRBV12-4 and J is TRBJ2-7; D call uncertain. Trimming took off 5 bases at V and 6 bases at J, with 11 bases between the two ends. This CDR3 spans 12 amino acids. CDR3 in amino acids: CASSPVLGEQYF. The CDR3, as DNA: TGTGCCAGCAGTCCCGTCCTGGGCGAGCAGTACTTC.

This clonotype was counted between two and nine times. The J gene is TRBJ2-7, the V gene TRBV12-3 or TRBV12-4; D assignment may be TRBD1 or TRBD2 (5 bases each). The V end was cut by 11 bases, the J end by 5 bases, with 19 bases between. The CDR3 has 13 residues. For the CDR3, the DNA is TGTGCCTGCCGGGACGGTTGGCAGGACGAGCAGTACTTC. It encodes CACRDGWQDEQYF.

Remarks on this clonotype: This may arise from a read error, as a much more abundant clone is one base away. The CDR3 sequence is CAGRHTRDPRGHQPQHF. The CDR3 DNA sequence: TGTGCCGGCAGACACACCCGGGACCCTCGAGGACATCAGCCCCAGCATTTT. The chain recombines TRBV7-3 with TRBJ1-5, with D possibly matching TRBD1 (5 bases). This CDR3 region has 17 residues. Germline CDR1 SGHTA, CDR2 FQGTGA. The variable domain in full, completed from reference TRBV7-3 and TRBJ1-5, reads GAGVSQTPSNKVTEKGKYVELRCDPISGHTALYWYRQSLGQGPEFLIYFQGTGAADDSGLPNDRFFAVRPEGSVSTLKIQRTERGDSAVYLCAGRHTRDPRGHQPQHFGDGTRLSIL.

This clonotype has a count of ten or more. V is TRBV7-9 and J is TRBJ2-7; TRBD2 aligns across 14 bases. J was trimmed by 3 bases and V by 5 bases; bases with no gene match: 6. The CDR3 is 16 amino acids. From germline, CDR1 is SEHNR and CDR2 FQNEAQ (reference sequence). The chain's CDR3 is CASSPGLAGGNYEQYF. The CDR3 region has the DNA TGTGCCAGCAGCCCCGGACTAGCGGGAGGTAACTACGAGCAGTACTTC.

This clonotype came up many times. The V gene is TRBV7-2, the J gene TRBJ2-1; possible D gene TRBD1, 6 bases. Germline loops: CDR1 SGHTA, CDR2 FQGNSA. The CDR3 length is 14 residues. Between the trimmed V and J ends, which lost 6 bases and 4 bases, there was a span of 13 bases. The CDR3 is CASRVGAPYNEQFF. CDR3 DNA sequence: TGTGCCAGCAGGGTGGGGGCACCTTACAATGAGCAGTTCTTC.

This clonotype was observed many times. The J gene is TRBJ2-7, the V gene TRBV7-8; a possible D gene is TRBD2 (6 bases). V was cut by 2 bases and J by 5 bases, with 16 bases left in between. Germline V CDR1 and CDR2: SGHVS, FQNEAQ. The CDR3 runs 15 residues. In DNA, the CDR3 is TGTGCCAGCAGCTTATTGTGGGGGGAGATGCACGAGCAGTACTTC. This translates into CASSLLWGEMHEQYF.

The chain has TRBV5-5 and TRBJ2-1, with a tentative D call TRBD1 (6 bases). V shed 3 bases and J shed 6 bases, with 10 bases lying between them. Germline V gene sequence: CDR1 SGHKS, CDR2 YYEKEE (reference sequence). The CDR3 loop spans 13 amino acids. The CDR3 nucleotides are TGTGCCAGCAGCTCAGGACAGAGCAATGAGCAGTTCTTC. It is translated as CASSSGQSNEQFF.

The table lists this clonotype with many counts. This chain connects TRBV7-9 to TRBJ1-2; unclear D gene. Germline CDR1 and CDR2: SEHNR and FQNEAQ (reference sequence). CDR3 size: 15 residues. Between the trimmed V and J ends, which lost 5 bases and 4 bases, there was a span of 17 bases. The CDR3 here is CASSPRAGASYGYTF. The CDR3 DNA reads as TGTGCCAGCAGCCCAAGGGCAGGAGCTAGCTATGGCTACACCTTC.

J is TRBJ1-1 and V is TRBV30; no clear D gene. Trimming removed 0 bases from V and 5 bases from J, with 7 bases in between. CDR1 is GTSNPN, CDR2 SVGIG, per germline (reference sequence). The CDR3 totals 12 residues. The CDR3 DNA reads TGTGCCTGGAGTGTGGAAGGAACTGAAGCTTTCTTT. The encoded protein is CAWSVEGTEAFF.

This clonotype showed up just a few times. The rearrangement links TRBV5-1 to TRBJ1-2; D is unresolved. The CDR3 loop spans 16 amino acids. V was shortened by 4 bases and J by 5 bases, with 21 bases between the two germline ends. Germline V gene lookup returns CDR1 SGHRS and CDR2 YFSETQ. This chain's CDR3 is CASSQRGVSTIYGYTF. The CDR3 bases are TGCGCCAGCAGCCAGCGCGGGGTATCGACGATTTATGGCTACACCTTC. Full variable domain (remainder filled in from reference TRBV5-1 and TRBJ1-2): KAGVTQTPRYLIKTRGQQVTLSCSPISGHRSVSWYQQTPGQGLQFLFEYFSETQRNKGNFPGRFSGRQFSNSRSEMNVSTLELGDSALYLCASSQRGVSTIYGYTFGSGTRLTVV.

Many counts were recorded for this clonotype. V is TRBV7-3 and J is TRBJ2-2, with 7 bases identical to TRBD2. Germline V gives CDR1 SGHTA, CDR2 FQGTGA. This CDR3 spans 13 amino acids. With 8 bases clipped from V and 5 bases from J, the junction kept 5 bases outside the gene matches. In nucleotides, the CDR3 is TGTGCCAGCGGCGGGAGCGAGACCGGGGAGCTGTTTTTT. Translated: CASGGSETGELFF. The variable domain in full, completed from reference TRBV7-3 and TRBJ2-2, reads GAGVSQTPSNKVTEKGKYVELRCDPISGHTALYWYRQSLGQGPEFLIYFQGTGAADDSGLPNDRFFAVRPEGSVSTLKIQRTERGDSAVYLCASGGSETGELFFGEGSRLTVL.